This T cell receptor (beta chain) was recorded in a study of T cells after yellow fever vaccination. Study-level findings and limits: After the booster, 96% of CD4 and about nine tenths of CD8 primary-response clones were re-detected. By day 5 rather than day 15, the secondary response had peaked, though it was weaker. Clonotypes found in both CD4 and CD8 compartments made up a small share.

The CDR3 spans 14 residues. V was shortened by 6 bases and J by 5 bases, with 17 bases between the two germline ends. As TCR cDNA was made by 5'RACE template switching, a universal primer site and UMIs were added. TCRdb redid the calling of the 5' RACE reads with MiXCR, one entry per CDR3 protein. The profile covers fewer than 400,000 distinct CDR3 sequences, with around 11% appearing a single time and approximately 3% taken by the ten largest. For this clonotype: No antigen is known for it.

The chain uses TRBV12-3 or TRBV12-4 and TRBJ2-7, with D perhaps matching TRBD2 (5 bases). The sequencing here drew on CD4+ T cells sorted from PBMCs, taken 45 days after the yellow fever booster vaccination. The TCR originated in a man between 18 and 29 years old who received the YFV17D yellow fever vaccine. CDR3 protein: CASSHTFRGDEQYF. In nucleotides, the CDR3 is TGTGCCAGCAGCCACACTTTCCGGGGTGACGAGCAGTACTTC.